This passage covers 5 T cell receptor beta chains from one sample sequenced in a study of shared clonotypes between healthy human individuals (dated by TCRdb to the early 2020s). CD8 naive samples were obtained by positive selection for CCR7 among CD45RO-negative cells, yielding a CD45RA+CCR7+ population from which TemRA cells were excluded. Receptor libraries were prepared by the immunoSEQ multiplex PCR assay. The source is immuneACCESS, and TCRdb retained only in-frame sequences with V and J called. Part of the clones is not carried over; for the studies checked, unresolved V genes explain less than half of this, and the remainder is unexplained. The sample includes about 1.9 million clones, with approximately 92% observed a single time. Of the sample, approximately 1.6% falls within the top ten clones. Sequenced sample: naive CD8+ T cells from PBMCs. Read against the paper, the sample's cell subset or site label means: CD45RA+CCR7+. The receptor set was obtained from a man aged 18 to 29 in good health. Some clones in this sample may be carry-over from other donors' samples.

This chain links TRBV6-6 with TRBJ1-1; D remains ambiguous. Trimming stripped 7 bases from V and 0 bases from J, with 12 bases between. Germline assignment: CDR1 MNHNY and CDR2 SVGAGI (reference sequence). The CDR3 covers 14 residues. CDR3 bases: TGTGCCAGCACCGCCCTATCCGTGAACACTGAAGCTTTCTTT. As protein: CASTALSVNTEAFF.

The chain joins TRBV6-6 to TRBJ2-7; D may be TRBD1 (7 bases). This CDR3 comprises 14 residues. The germline V gene encodes CDR1 MNHNY and CDR2 SVGAGI (reference sequence). V lost 2 bases and J lost 3, with 11 bases in between. As DNA, the CDR3 is TGTGCCAGCAGTTACGCGGGACAGAGCTACGAGCAGTACTTC. As protein: CASSYAGQSYEQYF.

Note on this clone: Other DNA sequences in the sample encode the same CDR3. This chain joins TRBV27 and TRBJ1-3; D is uncertain. This CDR3 is built from 11 residues. The germline CDR1 and CDR2 sequences are MNHEY and SMNVEV (reference sequence). Trimming removed 3 bases from V and 4 bases from J, with 1 base in between. The CDR3 nucleotides are TGTGCCAGCAGTTTCGGAAACACCATATATTTT. Protein product: CASSFGNTIYF.

The chain uses TRBV28 and TRBJ2-1; D is possibly TRBD1 (6 bases). CDR1 and CDR2 from the germline V gene are MDHEN and SYDVKM. V was shortened by 2 bases and J by 1 base, with 9 bases between the two germline ends. CDR3 length: 15 amino acids. CDR3 coding DNA: TGTGCCAGCAGTTTAATGGACAGTTCCTACAATGAGCAGTTCTTC. Its translation is CASSLMDSSYNEQFF.

This clone appeared once. The chain joins TRBV18 to TRBJ1-1, with 10 bases lining up with TRBD1. The CDR3 spans 17 residues. The germline CDR1 and CDR2 sequences are KGHSH and LQKENI. The V segment lost 2 bases and the J segment 4 bases; nucleotides outside the gene matches: 10. CDR3 amino acids: CASSPSPDRGGGTEAFF. DNA of the CDR3: TGTGCCAGCTCACCATCCCCGGACAGGGGGGGTGGCACTGAAGCTTTCTTT.